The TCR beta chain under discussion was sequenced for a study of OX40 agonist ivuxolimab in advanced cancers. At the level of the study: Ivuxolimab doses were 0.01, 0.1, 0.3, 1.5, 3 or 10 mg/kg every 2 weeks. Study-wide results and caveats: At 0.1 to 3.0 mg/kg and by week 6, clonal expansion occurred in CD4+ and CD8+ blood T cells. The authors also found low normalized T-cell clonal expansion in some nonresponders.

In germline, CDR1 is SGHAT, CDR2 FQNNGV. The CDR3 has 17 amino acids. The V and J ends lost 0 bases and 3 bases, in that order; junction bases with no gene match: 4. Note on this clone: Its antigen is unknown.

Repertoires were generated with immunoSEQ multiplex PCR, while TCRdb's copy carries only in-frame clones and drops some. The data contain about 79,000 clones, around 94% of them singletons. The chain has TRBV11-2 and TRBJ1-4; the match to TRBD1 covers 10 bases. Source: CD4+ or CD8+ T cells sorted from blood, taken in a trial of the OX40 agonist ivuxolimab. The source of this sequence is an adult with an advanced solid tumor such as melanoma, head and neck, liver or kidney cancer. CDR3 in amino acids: CASSLDGTGAPNEKLFF. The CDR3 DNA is TGTGCCAGCAGCTTAGACGGGACAGGGGCCCCTAATGAAAAACTGTTTTTT.